A selection of T cell receptor beta chains follows, all from one sample in a study of blood T cell repertoires in COVID-19. Some clones are missing from TCRdb's copy, which holds only in-frame ones; the method was immunoSEQ multiplex PCR. This table has about 120,000 clones, about two thirds appearing once. Sequencing was carried out using peripheral blood. These receptors all come from a human donor with acute or convalescent COVID-19. The donor label of this sample is uncertain. CDR3s include the opening cysteine and the closing phenylalanine or tryptophan. The D gene is left open where the match is weak. Size values are once, few and many counts, or a class for expanded clones, and some rows have none.

>TRBV15|TRBJ1-2|.|.
CATSSPGRQLYGYTF
TGTGCCACCAGCAGTCCTGGCCGACAGCTCTATGGCTACACCTTC
>TRBV5-1|TRBJ1-2|.|.
CASSLGQVEGGYTF
TGCGCCAGCAGCTTGGGACAGGTCGAGGGAGGCTACACCTTC
>TRBV10-2|TRBJ1-4|.|.
CASSPARGVEKLFF
TGCGCCAGCAGTCCCGCCAGGGGAGTTGAAAAACTGTTTTTT
>TRBV5-6|TRBJ1-1|once|.
CASSLGGGAGTEAFF
TGTGCCAGCAGCTTGGGAGGAGGGGCGGGCACTGAAGCTTTCTTT
>TRBV13|TRBJ1-1|.|TRBD1
CASSLKVVRGPEDTEAFF
TGTGCCAGCAGCTTAAAGGTCGTGAGGGGGCCGGAAGACACTGAAGCTTTCTTT
>TRBV7-3|TRBJ2-3|.|TRBD2
CASSRSGGADTQYF
TGTGCCAGCAGCCGAAGCGGGGGAGCAGATACGCAGTATTTT
>TRBV7-2|TRBJ1-5|.|TRBD1
CASSLRQGDNQPQHF
TGTGCCAGCAGCCTACGACAGGGGGACAATCAGCCCCAGCATTTT
>TRBV2|TRBJ2-5|.|TRBD2
CASSEDRGSERGGSETQYF
TGTGCCAGCAGTGAAGATCGGGGCTCGGAGCGGGGGGGCTCAGAGACCCAGTACTTC
>TRBV6-1|TRBJ1-6|.|.
CASSEGNTANSPLHF
TGTGCCAGCAGTGAAGGTAATACAGCAAATTCACCCCTCCACTTT
>TRBV9|TRBJ1-2|.|.
CASSVNRDGYTF
TGTGCCAGCAGCGTAAACAGGGATGGCTACACCTTC
>TRBV7-9|TRBJ2-2|few|TRBD2
CASSLWGAGGLYTGELFF
TGTGCCAGCAGCCTTTGGGGAGCGGGGGGTCTCTACACCGGGGAGCTGTTTTTT
>TRBV5-4|TRBJ1-2|few|TRBD1
CASSGSGTGVIGYTF
TGTGCCAGCAGCGGCTCCGGGACAGGCGTAATTGGCTACACCTTC
>TRBV2|TRBJ2-5|.|.
CASSRQRAETQYF
TGTGCCAGCAGTAGACAGAGAGCAGAGACCCAGTACTTC
>TRBV20-1|TRBJ2-2|.|TRBD2
CSASGLAGGKTGELFF
TGCAGTGCTAGTGGGCTAGCGGGGGGAAAAACCGGGGAGCTGTTTTTT